The next 16 T cell receptor beta chains were all read from a single sample in a study of T cells in Graves' hyperthyroidism and ophthalmopathy. There were TCR beta CDR3 regions amplified from RNA transcripts. Carried out on the TCR CDR3, a first-round RT-PCR used the HTBI primer set. One entry per CDR3 protein results from TCRdb running MiXCR on the multiplex PCR reads. Of under 750,000 distinct CDR3 sequences in the sample, over 15% were seen once. Input material: blood. The receptor source for this set is a woman aged 45-65 years with Graves' hyperthyroidism that later progressed to Graves' ophthalmopathy.

This clonotype was found a few times. V is TRBV9 and J is TRBJ2-7; possible D gene TRBD1, 7 bases. The ends were cut back, 0 bases at V and 5 bases at J, with 18 bases in the middle. CDR3 size: 16 residues. CDR1 is SGDLS, CDR2 YYNGEE, per germline. The CDR3 loop is CASSVGWGDRSHEQYF. The DNA of the CDR3 is TGTGCCAGCAGCGTAGGGTGGGGGGACAGATCTCACGAGCAGTACTTC.

This clonotype was seen repeatedly, ten times or more. The J gene is TRBJ1-2, the V gene TRBV18, with D possibly being TRBD1 (6 bases). The germline V gene encodes CDR1 KGHSH and CDR2 LQKENI. There are 14 residues in the CDR3. V was clipped by 6 bases and J by 8 bases, with 19 bases between them. This CDR3 is CASSLRDMVGGYTF. CDR3 bases: TGTGCCAGCTCGCTCCGGGACATGGTCGGCGGCTACACCTTC.

The V and J genes are TRBV10-2 and TRBJ2-5; D gene uncertain. This CDR3 spans 14 amino acids. V shed 2 bases and J shed 5 bases, with 12 bases lying between them. Germline V gene sequence: CDR1 WSHSY, CDR2 SAAADI. The CDR3 spells CASSEVIAAETQYF. CDR3 nucleotides: TGCGCCAGCAGTGAGGTAATAGCAGCTGAGACCCAGTACTTC.

The chain combines TRBV6-1 with TRBJ2-7; D unresolved. V lost 7 bases and J lost 5, with 15 bases in between. The CDR3 consists of 13 residues. CDR1 is MNHNS and CDR2 is SASEGT in the germline V gene. The CDR3 DNA reads TGTGCCAGCATCAAGGGTCCTGATCACGAGCAGTACTTC. Translation gives CASIKGPDHEQYF.

This clonotype was counted ten times or more. The chain has TRBV20-1 and TRBJ1-5, with a weak D call TRBD1 (5 bases). Trimming shortened V by 1 base and J by 1 base, and 14 bases separated the two germline ends. Per germline, CDR1 DFQATT and CDR2 SNEGSKA (reference sequence). This CDR3 contains 16 residues. CDR3 region: CSARVPGGGSNQPQHF. CDR3 nucleotides: TGCAGTGCTAGAGTCCCCGGGGGGGGAAGCAATCAGCCCCAGCATTTT.

This clonotype was observed a handful of times. The chain couples TRBV5-5 to TRBJ2-1; D unclear. There are 13 residues in the CDR3. V was clipped by 0 bases and J by 10 bases, with 11 bases between them. The germline CDR1 and CDR2 sequences are SGHKS and YYEKEE (reference sequence). As DNA, the CDR3 is TGTGCCAGCAGCTTGGAGATATCAGGCGAGCAGTTCTTC. Translated: CASSLEISGEQFF. The complete variable domain, with remaining parts taken from reference TRBV5-5 and TRBJ2-1, reads DAGVTQSPTHLIKTRGQQVTLRCSPISGHKSVSWYQQVLGQGPQFIFQYYEKEERGRGNFPDRFSARQFPNYSSELNVNALLLGDSALYLCASSLEISGEQFFGPGTRLTVL.

There are a few counts of this clonotype. V is TRBV27 and J is TRBJ2-1; TRBD2 is a possible D gene (5 bases). Between the trimmed V and J ends, which lost 1 base and 8 bases, there was a span of 15 bases. CDR1 is MNHEY and CDR2 is SMNVEV in the germline V gene (reference sequence). The CDR3 contains 15 residues. CDR3 in amino acids: CASSLYPVLRDEQFF. In DNA form, the CDR3 reads TGTGCCAGCAGTTTATACCCCGTCTTGAGGGATGAGCAGTTCTTC.

The J gene is TRBJ2-1, the V gene TRBV29-1; TRBD1 agrees at 8 bases. The CDR3 is 13 amino acids. Germline V gives CDR1 SQVTM, CDR2 ANQGSEA. V dropped 8 bases and J dropped 4; count of bases not matched to a gene: 7. The CDR3 protein is CSLGDRYYNEQFF. The CDR3 coding sequence is TGCAGCTTGGGGGACAGGTATTACAATGAGCAGTTCTTC.

The CDR3 region is CASSPSGGYSGANVLTF. CDR3 DNA: TGTGCCAGCAGCCCTAGCGGGGGTTACTCTGGGGCCAACGTCCTGACTTTC. The chain combines TRBV7-2 with TRBJ2-6, with 10 bases that match TRBD2. CDR3 length equals 17 residues. Germline assignment: CDR1 SGHTA and CDR2 FQGNSA. J was trimmed by 0 bases and V by 5 bases; bases with no gene match: 4. The full variable domain, its missing parts supplied by reference TRBV7-2 and TRBJ2-6, is GAGVSQSPSNKVTEKGKDVELRCDPISGHTALYWYRQSLGQGLEFLIYFQGNSAPDKSGLPSDRFSAERTGGSVSTLTIQRTQQEDSAVYLCASSPSGGYSGANVLTFGAGSRLTVL.

DNA of the CDR3: TGTGCCAGCAGCGTAGAAGGGCTAGGCGGGACCCAGTACTTC. It encodes CASSVEGLGGTQYF. This rearrangement joins TRBV9 to TRBJ2-5; no clear D. This CDR3 comprises 14 residues. The germline V gene encodes CDR1 SGDLS and CDR2 YYNGEE. The V gene lost 0 bases and the J gene lost 7 bases, with 13 bases spanning the gap.

This clonotype was seen a few times. The chain recombines TRBV5-5 with TRBJ2-3; 11 nucleotides align to TRBD2. Germline CDR1 reads SGHKS; CDR2 reads YYEKEE (reference sequence). The CDR3 contains 16 residues. The junction had 9 bases not matched to a gene; V was cut back by 3 bases and J by 6 bases. CDR3 sequence reads: CASSSGRLAGPDTQYF. DNA for the CDR3: TGTGCCAGCAGCTCCGGACGACTAGCGGGACCCGATACGCAGTATTTT.

The chain carries TRBV27 and TRBJ2-1; D perhaps matches TRBD2 (5 bases). The CDR3 consists of 12 residues. Germline V gives CDR1 MNHEY, CDR2 SMNVEV (reference sequence). V lost 5 bases and J lost 10, with 12 bases in between. The CDR3 loop reads CASSPRRGEQFF. CDR3 bases: TGTGCCAGCAGTCCACGTAGAGGGGAGCAGTTCTTC.

The chain joins TRBV29-1 to TRBJ1-5, with D unresolved. Germline V gene lookup returns CDR1 SQVTM and CDR2 ANQGSEA. V was trimmed by 3 bases and J by 7 bases, leaving 19 bases between them. The CDR3 is 15 residues long. Written as DNA, the CDR3 is TGCAGCGTTGAGGTGGCGGGCCGCCGGAACCAGCCCCAGCATTTT. It codes for CSVEVAGRRNQPQHF.

This clonotype has only a few counts. The chain recombines TRBV27 with TRBJ1-5; TRBD1 agrees at 7 bases. CDR3 size: 16 residues. The germline gives CDR1 MNHEY, CDR2 SMNVEV (reference sequence). The ends lost 3 bases at V and 3 bases at J; junction bases unmatched: 8. The CDR3 is CASSFTGDYSNQPQHF. The CDR3 DNA reads as TGTGCCAGCAGTTTCACAGGGGACTACTCCAATCAGCCCCAGCATTTT.

This clonotype turned up a few times. J is TRBJ2-2 and V is TRBV20-1; D could derive from TRBD1 or TRBD2 (5 bases each). The CDR3 contains 15 residues. The germline gives CDR1 DFQATT, CDR2 SNEGSKA (reference sequence). Trimming took off 3 bases at V and 3 bases at J, with 14 bases between the two ends. The CDR3 coding sequence is TGCAGTGCTAGGGGGGTCCGCCCGGACACCGGGGAGCTGTTTTTT. Amino acids: CSARGVRPDTGELFF.

This clonotype was seen at least ten times. This chain links TRBV11-2 with TRBJ2-7, with unresolved D. The CDR3 runs 13 residues. From germline, CDR1 is SGHAT and CDR2 FQNNGV. V was shortened by 3 bases and J by 5 bases, with 11 bases between the two germline ends. The CDR3 loop is CASSLAPPHEQYF. CDR3 DNA sequence: TGTGCCAGCAGCTTGGCCCCCCCCCACGAGCAGTACTTC.